The 17 T cell receptor beta chains presented below share a single source sample, sequenced in a study of cytomegalovirus exposure and HLA in healthy donors. Assay used: immunoSEQ multiplex PCR; TCRdb lists only in-frame clones, some missing. The repertoire holds approximately 180,000 clones, with around nine tenths as singletons. The source material was PBMCs. The receptor source for this set is a woman aged 30 to 39 in good health and CMV-seronegative.

The chain couples TRBV6-5 to TRBJ1-4; D is unresolved. The V gene lost 7 bases and the J gene lost 8 bases, with 14 bases spanning the gap. This CDR3 comprises 13 residues. Looked up from germline, CDR1 is MNHEY and CDR2 is SVGAGI. The CDR3 DNA sequence: TGTGCCAGCACCCAACCGGGAGGAGAAAAACTGTTTTTT. Amino acids: CASTQPGGEKLFF.

The V gene is TRBV19, the J gene TRBJ1-5, with 10 bases lining up with TRBD1. The germline V gene encodes CDR1 LNHDA and CDR2 SQIVND (reference sequence). This CDR3 is built from 15 residues. J was trimmed by 7 bases and V by 8 bases; bases with no gene match: 11. The CDR3 loop is CASQTGTGVRQPQHF. In DNA form, the CDR3 reads TGTGCCAGTCAAACCGGGACAGGGGTCCGACAGCCCCAGCATTTT.

This clone turned up a few times. CDR3 coding DNA: TGTGCCAGCAGCTTACGGACAGGGGGAGAGACCCAGTACTTC. Translated: CASSLRTGGETQYF. V gene TRBV7-6 combines with J gene TRBJ2-5; 10 bases are shared with TRBD1. The CDR3 is 14 amino acids. J lost 4 bases, V lost 2 bases, and 1 base had no gene match. Germline assignment: CDR1 SGHVS and CDR2 FNYEAQ.

The rearrangement uses TRBV1 and TRBJ1-4; TRBD1 is the table's D call and was not checked against the DNA. TRBV1 corresponds to a pseudogene. This CDR3 has 15 amino acids. DNA of the CDR3: TGCACCAGCAGCACCTGGGACAGCCGAAAAGAAAAACTGTTTTTT. It encodes CTSSTWDSRKEKLFF.

The chain recombines TRBV6-5 with TRBJ2-7, with TRBD2 matching 8 bases. The CDR3 extends over 16 amino acids. Unmatched junction bases numbered 10, after V lost 2 bases and J lost 4 bases. Germline-derived CDR1 and CDR2 are MNHEY and SVGAGI. The CDR3 spells CASSYDGGVGGYEQYF. CDR3 in DNA: TGTGCCAGCAGTTACGACGGGGGGGTAGGTGGTTACGAGCAGTACTTC.

The V gene is TRBV4-2, the J gene TRBJ2-3, with TRBD2 identical over 9 bases. There are 17 residues in the CDR3. Germline trimming cut 0 bases from V and 1 base from J; bases unmatched to any gene: 5. Germline CDR1 is LGHNA and CDR2 is YNFKEQ. The CDR3 bases are TGTGCCAGCAGCCAAGATGTGGCGGGGGGGCGCACAGATACGCAGTATTTT. This translates into CASSQDVAGGRTDTQYF.

J is TRBJ2-3 and V is TRBV29-1, with 8 positions matching TRBD2. Per the germline V gene, CDR1 is SQVTM and CDR2 is ANQGSEA. V was pared by 0 bases and J by 2 bases, with 7 bases of the junction left unmatched. The CDR3 is 16 amino acids. Here the CDR3 reads CSVEDRRGAPTDTQYF. In nucleotides, the CDR3 is TGCAGCGTTGAAGATCGGCGGGGGGCCCCCACAGATACGCAGTATTTT.

The chain recombines TRBV5-1 with TRBJ1-3; perhaps TRBD1 as D (6 bases). With 4 bases removed from V and 4 bases from J, the gap between germline ends came to 12 bases. Per the germline V gene, CDR1 is SGHRS and CDR2 is YFSETQ. The length of the CDR3 is 14 residues. The CDR3 sequence is CASSLTGLGNTIYF. CDR3 nucleotide sequence: TGCGCCAGCAGCCTCACAGGGCTCGGAAACACCATATATTTT.

This chain joins TRBV19 and TRBJ2-7, with a tentative D call TRBD2 (5 bases). The length of the CDR3 is 15 residues. The germline V gene encodes CDR1 LNHDA and CDR2 SQIVND (reference sequence). The V end was cut by 3 bases, the J end by 4 bases, with 16 bases between. For the CDR3, the DNA is TGTGCCAGTAGTATCACCGCTAGCCGTTTTTACGAGCAGTACTTC. Translation: CASSITASRFYEQYF.

The chain carries TRBV7-9 and TRBJ2-7, with D unresolved. CDR1 is SEHNR and CDR2 is FQNEAQ in the germline V gene (reference sequence). The CDR3 sequence is 12 residues long. V was trimmed by 2 bases and J by 3 bases, leaving 5 bases between them. The CDR3 DNA sequence: TGTGCCAGCAGCTTATCCCGCTACGAGCAGTACTTC. Translation: CASSLSRYEQYF.

This rearrangement joins TRBV19 to TRBJ2-1; 7 bases match TRBD2. The CDR3 runs to 16 residues. V shed 5 bases, J shed 2 bases, and the junction held 9 bases outside the gene matches. Germline loops: CDR1 LNHDA, CDR2 SQIVND (reference sequence). In DNA form, the CDR3 reads TGTGCCAGTAGTCAATCTAGCGGACAAGCCTACAATGAGCAGTTCTTC. Protein product: CASSQSSGQAYNEQFF.

The CDR3 nucleotides read TGTGCCAGCAGCGTCGGACAGGGGAGATCCGGGGAGCTGTTTTTT. Its translation: CASSVGQGRSGELFF. This rearrangement joins TRBV9 to TRBJ2-2, with 9 bases identical to TRBD1. CDR1 is SGDLS and CDR2 is YYNGEE in the germline V gene. V lost 2 bases and J lost 6; bases outside the gene matches: 5. The CDR3 covers 15 residues.

This rearrangement joins TRBV30 to TRBJ2-3; perhaps TRBD2 as D (6 bases). V was trimmed by 3 bases and J by 0 bases, leaving 7 bases between them. Germline V lookup: CDR1 GTSNPN, CDR2 SVGIG (reference sequence). This CDR3 comprises 13 residues. The CDR3: CAWSGGSTDTQYF. CDR3 sequence (DNA): TGTGCCTGGAGCGGGGGAAGCACAGATACGCAGTATTTT. Drawing the rest from reference TRBV30 and TRBJ2-3, the complete variable domain is SQTIHQWPATLVQPVGSPLSLECTVEGTSNPNLYWYRQAAGRGLQLLFYSVGIGQISSEVPQNLSASRPQDRQFILSSKKLLLSDSGFYLCAWSGGSTDTQYFGPGTRLTVL.

The rearrangement joins TRBV7-8 to TRBJ2-1, with TRBD2 matching over 7 bases. The CDR3 consists of 17 residues. In germline, CDR1 is SGHVS, CDR2 FQNEAQ. Germline trimming cut 1 base from V and 1 base from J; bases unmatched to any gene: 7. The CDR3 DNA follows: TGTGCCAGCAGCTTAGAAGGGACTAAGATTTCCTACAATGAGCAGTTCTTC. Encoded protein: CASSLEGTKISYNEQFF.

As DNA, the CDR3 is TGTGCCAGCAGCTTAGGACAGTTCTTTACCACAGATACGCAGTATTTT. This sequence encodes CASSLGQFFTTDTQYF. V and J are TRBV7-9 and TRBJ2-3, with a weak D call TRBD1 (5 bases). Trimming took off 1 base at V and 2 bases at J, with 13 bases between the two ends. Germline CDR1 is SEHNR and CDR2 is FQNEAQ (reference sequence). The CDR3 covers 16 residues.

The rearrangement links TRBV10-3 to TRBJ1-1, with D uncertain. The CDR3 sequence is 13 residues long. V gave up 4 bases and J gave up 1 base, with 7 bases separating them. Germline V gene lookup returns CDR1 ENHRY and CDR2 SYGVKD. The CDR3 loop reads CAISVAGNTEAFF. The CDR3 nucleotides are TGTGCCATCAGTGTTGCCGGGAACACTGAAGCTTTCTTT.

The chain has TRBV29-1 and TRBJ1-2, with 7 bases identical to TRBD1. The junction had 11 bases not matched to a gene; V was cut back by 6 bases and J by 1 base. CDR1 is SQVTM, CDR2 ANQGSEA, per germline. The CDR3 length is 15 residues. The CDR3 loop reads CSVEIRQGVNYGYTF. CDR3 in DNA: TGCAGCGTCGAGATTAGACAGGGAGTTAACTATGGCTACACCTTC.